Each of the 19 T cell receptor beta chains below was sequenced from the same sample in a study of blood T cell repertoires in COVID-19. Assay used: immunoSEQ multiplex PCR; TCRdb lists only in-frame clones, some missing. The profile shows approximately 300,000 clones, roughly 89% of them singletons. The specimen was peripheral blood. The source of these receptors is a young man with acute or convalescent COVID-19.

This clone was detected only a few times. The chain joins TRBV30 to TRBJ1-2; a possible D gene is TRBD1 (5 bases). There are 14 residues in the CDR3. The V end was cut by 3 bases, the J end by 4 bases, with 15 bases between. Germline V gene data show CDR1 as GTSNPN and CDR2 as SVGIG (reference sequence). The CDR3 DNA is TGTGCCTGGAGCCCCGCGGGGCGTACCTATGGCTACACCTTC. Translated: CAWSPAGRTYGYTF.

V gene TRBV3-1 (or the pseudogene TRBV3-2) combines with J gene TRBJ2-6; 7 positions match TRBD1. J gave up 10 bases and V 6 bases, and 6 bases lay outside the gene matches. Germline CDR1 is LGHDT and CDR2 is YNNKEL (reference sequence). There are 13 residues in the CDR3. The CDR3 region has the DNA TGTGCCAGCAGTTTGACAGGGTTGAACGTCCTGACTTTC. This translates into CASSLTGLNVLTF.

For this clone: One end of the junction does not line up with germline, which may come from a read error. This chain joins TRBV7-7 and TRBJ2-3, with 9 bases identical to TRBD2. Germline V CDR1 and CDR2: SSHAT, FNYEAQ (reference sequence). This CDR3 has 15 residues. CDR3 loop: CASSFFSGSADTQYF. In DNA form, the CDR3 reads TGTGCTAGCAGCTTTTTTAGCGGGAGCGCAGATACGCAGTATTTT.

CDR3 in amino acids: CASRSGTSKFF. Written as DNA, the CDR3 is TGTGCTTCACGATCAGGGACTAGTAAGTTCTTC. This chain links TRBV7-9 with TRBJ2-1, with 8 bases identical to TRBD2. CDR3 length: 11 residues. Per the germline V gene, CDR1 is SEHNR and CDR2 is FQNEAQ (reference sequence).

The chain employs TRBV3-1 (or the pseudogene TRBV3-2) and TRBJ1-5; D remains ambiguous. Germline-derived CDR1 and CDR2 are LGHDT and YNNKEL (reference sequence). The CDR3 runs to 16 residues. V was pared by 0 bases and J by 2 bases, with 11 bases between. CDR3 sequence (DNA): TGTGCCAGCAGCCAAGAAAGCGGGCTTGGCAATCAGCCCCAGCATTTT. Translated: CASSQESGLGNQPQHF.

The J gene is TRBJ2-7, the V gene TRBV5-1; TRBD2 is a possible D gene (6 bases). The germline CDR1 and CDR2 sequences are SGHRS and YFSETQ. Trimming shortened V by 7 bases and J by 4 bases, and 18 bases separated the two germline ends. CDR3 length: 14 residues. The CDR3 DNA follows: TGCGCCAGCGGCGCCGGAGGGGTTTATTACGAGCAGTACTTC. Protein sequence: CASGAGGVYYEQYF.

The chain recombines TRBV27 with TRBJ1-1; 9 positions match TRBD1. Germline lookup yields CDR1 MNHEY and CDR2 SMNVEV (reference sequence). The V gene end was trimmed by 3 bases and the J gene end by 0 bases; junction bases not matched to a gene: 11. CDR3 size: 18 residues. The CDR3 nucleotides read TGTGCCAGCAGTTTTGATGGAGGGGACAGGGTGATGAACACTGAAGCTTTCTTT. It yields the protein CASSFDGGDRVMNTEAFF.

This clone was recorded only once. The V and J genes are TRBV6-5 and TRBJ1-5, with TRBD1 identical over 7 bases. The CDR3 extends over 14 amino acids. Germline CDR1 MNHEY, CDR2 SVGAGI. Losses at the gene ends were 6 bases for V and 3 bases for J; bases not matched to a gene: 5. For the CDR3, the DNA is TGTGCCAGCAGCCGACAGGGTTTCAATCAGCCCCAGCATTTT. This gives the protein CASSRQGFNQPQHF.

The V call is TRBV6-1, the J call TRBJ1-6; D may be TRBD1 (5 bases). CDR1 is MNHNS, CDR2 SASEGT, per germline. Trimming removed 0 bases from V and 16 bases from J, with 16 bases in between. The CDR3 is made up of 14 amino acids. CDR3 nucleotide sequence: TGTGCCAGCAGTGAAGCGGGGGGAGGGTTTCAGCTCCACTTT. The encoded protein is CASSEAGGGFQLHF.

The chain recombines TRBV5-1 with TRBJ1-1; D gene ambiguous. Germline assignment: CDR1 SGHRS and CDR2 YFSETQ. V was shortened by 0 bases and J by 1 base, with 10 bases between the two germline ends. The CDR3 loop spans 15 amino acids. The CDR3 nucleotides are TGCGCCAGCAGCTTGGTCTCAGGCACGAACACTGAAGCTTTCTTT. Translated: CASSLVSGTNTEAFF.

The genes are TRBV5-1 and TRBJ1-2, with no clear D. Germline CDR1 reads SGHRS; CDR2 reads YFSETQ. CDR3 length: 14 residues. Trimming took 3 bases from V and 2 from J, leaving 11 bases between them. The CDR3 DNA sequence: TGCGCCAGCAGCTCGGGAGTTACAAACTATGGCTACACCTTC. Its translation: CASSSGVTNYGYTF.

The chain's CDR3 is CASAILAGGQAYNEQFF. In nucleotides, the CDR3 is TGTGCCAGCGCGATCCTAGCGGGGGGGCAGGCCTACAATGAGCAGTTCTTC. The J gene is TRBJ2-1, the V gene TRBV2, with 12 bases identical to TRBD2. The CDR3 sequence is 17 residues long. Germline V CDR1 and CDR2: SNHLY, FYNNEI. V shed 8 bases, J shed 2 bases, and the junction held 10 bases outside the gene matches.

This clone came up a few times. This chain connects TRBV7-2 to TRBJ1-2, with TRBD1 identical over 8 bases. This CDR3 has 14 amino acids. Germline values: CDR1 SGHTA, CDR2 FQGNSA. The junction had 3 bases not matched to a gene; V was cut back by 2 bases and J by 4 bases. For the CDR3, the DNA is TGTGCCAGCAGCTTACTCAGGGGGCGCTATGGCTACACCTTC. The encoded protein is CASSLLRGRYGYTF.

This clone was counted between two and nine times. CDR3 coding DNA: TGTGCCACCCCACCGGGACAGCTTGACGAGCAGTACTTC. It encodes CATPPGQLDEQYF. The V and J genes are TRBV15 and TRBJ2-7, with 7 nucleotides matching TRBD1. Germline assignment: CDR1 LNHNV and CDR2 YYDKDF (reference sequence). Trimming removed 8 bases from V and 5 bases from J; junction bases left unmatched: 9. The CDR3 covers 13 residues.

For the CDR3, the DNA is TGTGCCAGCAGTTTACCAGGGGCTGTTACCAATGAGCAGTTCTTC. Translation: CASSLPGAVTNEQFF. V gene TRBV28 combines with J gene TRBJ2-1; maybe TRBD1 (6 bases). The V end lost 2 bases, the J end lost 6 bases, and 14 bases lay between the germline ends. Germline CDR1 and CDR2: MDHEN and SYDVKM. CDR3 length: 15 residues.

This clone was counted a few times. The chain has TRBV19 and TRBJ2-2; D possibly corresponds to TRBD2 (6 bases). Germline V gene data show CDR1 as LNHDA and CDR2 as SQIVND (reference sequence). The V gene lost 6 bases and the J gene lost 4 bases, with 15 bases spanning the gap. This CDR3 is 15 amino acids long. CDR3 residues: CASRPGSRVTGELFF. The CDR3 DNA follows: TGTGCCAGTAGGCCCGGGAGTCGGGTCACCGGGGAGCTGTTTTTT. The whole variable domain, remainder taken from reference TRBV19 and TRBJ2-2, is DGGITQSPKYLFRKEGQNVTLSCEQNLNHDAMYWYRQDPGQGLRLIYYSQIVNDFQKGDIAEGYSVSREKKESFPLTVTSAQKNPTAFYLCASRPGSRVTGELFFGEGSRLTVL.

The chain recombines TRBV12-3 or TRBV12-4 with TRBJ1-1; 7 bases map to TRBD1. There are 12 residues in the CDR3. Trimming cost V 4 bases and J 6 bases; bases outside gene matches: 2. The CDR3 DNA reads TGTGCCAGCAGTTCAGGGACAGCTGAAGCTTTCTTT. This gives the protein CASSSGTAEAFF.

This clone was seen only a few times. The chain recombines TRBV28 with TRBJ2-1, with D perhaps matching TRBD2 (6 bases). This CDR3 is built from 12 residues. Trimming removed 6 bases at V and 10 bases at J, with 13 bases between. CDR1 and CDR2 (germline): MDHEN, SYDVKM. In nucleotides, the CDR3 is TGTGCCAGCAGCTCGGGACTCGTAGAGCAGTTCTTC. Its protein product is CASSSGLVEQFF.

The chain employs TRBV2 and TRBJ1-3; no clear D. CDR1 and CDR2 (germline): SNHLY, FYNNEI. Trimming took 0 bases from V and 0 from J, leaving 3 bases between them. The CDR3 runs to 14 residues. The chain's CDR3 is CASSEAFSGNTIYF. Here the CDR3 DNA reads TGTGCCAGCAGTGAAGCCTTCTCTGGAAACACCATATATTTT.